This T cell receptor (beta chain) was documented in a study of T cell changes during pregnancy in multiple sclerosis. This CDR3 spans 14 amino acids. CDR1 and CDR2 from the germline V gene are MNHNY and SVGAGI (reference sequence). The V segment lost 6 bases and the J segment 4 bases; nucleotides outside the gene matches: 4. Method: immunoSEQ multiplex PCR; TCRdb's copy keeps in-frame clones and lacks some. The sample carries approximately 88,000 clones, 90% to 95% recorded once. The TCR comes from a female donor with multiple sclerosis, enrolled in a pregnancy study. This chain uses TRBV6-6 with TRBJ2-5, with 11 bases fitting TRBD2. The sequences come from peripheral blood, collected in the second trimester of pregnancy. CDR3 amino acids: CASSKLAGVETQYF. The CDR3 bases are TGTGCCAGCAGCAAACTAGCGGGAGTAGAGACCCAGTACTTC.